The 21 T cell receptor beta chains given below trace back to one sample, sequenced in a study of T-cell memory formation after mild COVID-19. TCRdb recomputed calls from the 5' RACE reads with MiXCR, one row per CDR3 protein. The table includes tens of thousands of distinct CDR3 sequences, approximately 8% detected once. The sample comprised PBMCs or a T cell subset sorted from them (not recorded which). Every receptor here comes from a man aged 18 to 35 who had mild COVID-19 (a few samples of this study predate the infection). Cell type and time point are not known.

There are a few counts of this clonotype. This chain uses TRBV3-1 with TRBJ1-2; D gene uncertain. CDR3 length equals 16 residues. Trimming shortened V by 3 bases and J by 0 bases, and 14 bases separated the two germline ends. Germline assignment: CDR1 LGHDT and CDR2 YNNKEL (reference sequence). DNA for the CDR3: TGTGCCAGCAGCCAGCGTGGACGGGAAGCTAACTATGGCTACACCTTC. Translating gives CASSQRGREANYGYTF.

This clonotype was observed at least ten times. The chain links TRBV3-1 to TRBJ2-7, with D possibly matching TRBD2 (6 bases). The CDR3 is 13 residues long. From germline, CDR1 is LGHDT and CDR2 YNNKEL (reference sequence). With 4 bases removed from V and 4 bases from J, the gap between germline ends came to 11 bases. The CDR3, as DNA: TGTGCCAGCAGCCTTGGGGGGAGGTACGAGCAGTACTTC. Amino acids: CASSLGGRYEQYF.

V gene TRBV5-6 combines with J gene TRBJ2-3, with TRBD1 identical over 9 bases. This CDR3 is built from 15 residues. V shed 0 bases, J shed 6 bases, and the junction held 5 bases outside the gene matches. Germline CDR1 and CDR2: SGHDT and YYEEEE. CDR3 sequence: CASSLGGQGLDTQYF. CDR3 DNA sequence: TGTGCCAGCAGCTTGGGGGGACAGGGCTTGGATACGCAGTATTTT.

There are a few counts of this clonotype. The chain carries TRBV7-8 and TRBJ1-5; D gene uncertain. Per the germline V gene, CDR1 is SGHVS and CDR2 is FQNEAQ. This CDR3 has 13 amino acids. Trimming shortened V by 1 base and J by 5 bases, and 6 bases separated the two germline ends. CDR3 loop: CASSLDQHQPQHF. The CDR3 coding sequence is TGTGCCAGCAGCTTAGATCAGCATCAGCCCCAGCATTTT.

Here the CDR3 DNA reads TGCAGTGCTGGGACAGGGGGCCTTTCGGATGGCTACACCTTC. Translated: CSAGTGGLSDGYTF. V is TRBV20-1 and J is TRBJ1-2, with 12 positions matching TRBD1. Germline lookup yields CDR1 DFQATT and CDR2 SNEGSKA (reference sequence). The V and J ends lost 5 bases and 6 bases, in that order; junction bases with no gene match: 7. This CDR3 has 14 amino acids.

In its sample, this clonotype was seen many times. V is TRBV9 and J is TRBJ2-1; TRBD1 matches 8 bases. The CDR3 totals 15 residues. Germline CDR1 and CDR2: SGDLS and YYNGEE. The trim removed 4 bases at V and 8 bases at J, leaving 11 bases unmatched. The DNA of the CDR3 is TGTGCCAGCAGCTCTGGACCTTCAGGGGGCTATGAGCAGTTCTTC. As protein: CASSSGPSGGYEQFF.

This clonotype was counted many times. CDR3 DNA sequence: TGTGCCAGCAGGTTGCTAGCGGGGGACAACAATGAGCAGTTCTTC. Its translation: CASRLLAGDNNEQFF. The J gene is TRBJ2-1, the V gene TRBV7-2, with 10 nucleotides matching TRBD2. The CDR3 consists of 15 residues. The V gene's germline CDR1 is SGHTA and CDR2 FQGNSA. V shed 6 bases, J shed 5 bases, and the junction held 7 bases outside the gene matches.

The V gene is TRBV10-3, the J gene TRBJ2-3; weak D call: TRBD1 (6 bases). V lost 10 bases to trimming and J lost 4 bases, with 15 bases between them. Germline V CDR1 and CDR2: ENHRY, SYGVKD. The CDR3 runs to 13 residues. The DNA of the CDR3 is TGTGCCACTGCACAGGGTATGGCAGATACGCAGTATTTT. Translating gives CATAQGMADTQYF.

This chain uses TRBV5-1 with TRBJ2-1; D is undetermined. Trimming cost V 1 base and J 5 bases, with 10 bases left between them. This CDR3 spans 14 amino acids. Germline CDR1 is SGHRS and CDR2 is YFSETQ. Here the CDR3 reads CASSLTAANNEQFF. For the CDR3, the DNA is TGCGCCAGCAGCTTGACAGCCGCGAACAATGAGCAGTTCTTC.

CDR3 DNA sequence: TGCGCCAGCAGCATCGACAGTAACTATGGCTACACCTTC. Translating gives CASSIDSNYGYTF. This chain links TRBV5-1 with TRBJ1-2; tentative D call: TRBD1 (5 bases). Trimming took off 4 bases at V and 1 base at J, with 8 bases between the two ends. In germline, CDR1 is SGHRS, CDR2 YFSETQ. This CDR3 comprises 13 residues.

This chain uses TRBV18 with TRBJ1-1; the match to TRBD1 covers 7 bases. Per germline, CDR1 KGHSH and CDR2 LQKENI. The CDR3 has 19 residues. The V segment lost 0 bases and the J segment 5 bases; nucleotides outside the gene matches: 18. The CDR3 sequence is CASSPPVGMIGGDGTEAFF. The DNA for the CDR3 is TGTGCCAGCTCACCACCGGTGGGTATGATAGGGGGCGATGGGACTGAAGCTTTCTTT. The entire variable domain, with the rest obtained from reference TRBV18 and TRBJ1-1, is as follows: NAGVMQNPRHLVRRRGQEARLRCSPMKGHSHVYWYRQLPEEGLKFMVYLQKENIIDESGMPKERFSAEFPKEGPSILRIQQVVRGDSAAYFCASSPPVGMIGGDGTEAFFGQGTRLTVV.

This clonotype has ten or more counts. The chain has TRBV7-2 and TRBJ2-5, with TRBD2 matching 10 bases. With V trimmed by 1 base and J by 4 bases, 3 bases remained unmatched. CDR3 length: 15 residues. Looked up from germline, CDR1 is SGHTA and CDR2 is FQGNSA. This CDR3 reads CASSLGSGGLETQYF. The CDR3 DNA sequence: TGTGCCAGCAGCTTAGGTAGCGGGGGGTTAGAGACCCAGTACTTC. Full variable domain (remainder filled in from reference TRBV7-2 and TRBJ2-5): GAGVSQSPSNKVTEKGKDVELRCDPISGHTALYWYRQSLGQGLEFLIYFQGNSAPDKSGLPSDRFSAERTGGSVSTLTIQRTQQEDSAVYLCASSLGSGGLETQYFGPGTRLLVL.

This clonotype has a handful of counts. The chain employs TRBV12-3 or TRBV12-4 and TRBJ1-1; 8 bases agree with TRBD1. There are 13 residues in the CDR3. With V trimmed by 7 bases and J by 1 base, 2 bases remained unmatched. CDR3: CASIGTGNTEAFF. The CDR3 nucleotides are TGTGCCAGCATCGGGACAGGGAACACTGAAGCTTTCTTT.

This sequence joins TRBV5-1 and TRBJ1-4, with D uncertain. Germline CDR1 SGHRS, CDR2 YFSETQ. The CDR3 contains 16 residues. V was clipped by 0 bases and J by 7 bases, with 16 bases between them. The DNA for the CDR3 is TGCGCCAGCAGCTTGGGCTCGGTGGGAGGTGGTGAAAAACTGTTTTTT. Protein: CASSLGSVGGGEKLFF.

This clonotype came up a few times. J is TRBJ1-6 and V is TRBV7-2; weak D call: TRBD1 (5 bases). Germline CDR1 reads SGHTA; CDR2 reads FQGNSA. V was cut by 6 bases and J by 7 bases, with 13 bases left in between. CDR3 length equals 14 residues. In DNA, the CDR3 is TGTGCCAGCAGGCCCGACAGAAGCAATTCACCCCTCCACTTT. This encodes CASRPDRSNSPLHF.

The V gene is TRBV5-1, the J gene TRBJ1-1; D call uncertain. Between the trimmed V and J ends, which lost 2 bases and 1 base, there was a span of 6 bases. CDR3 size: 13 residues. CDR1 SGHRS and CDR2 YFSETQ come from the germline V gene. In nucleotides, the CDR3 is TGCGCCAGCAGCTTCGATTGGAACACTGAAGCTTTCTTT. It translates to CASSFDWNTEAFF.

The chain couples TRBV12-3 or TRBV12-4 to TRBJ2-2; 12 bases map to TRBD1. J lost 6 bases, V lost 3 bases, and 2 bases had no gene match. The CDR3 runs 15 residues. The CDR3 sequence is CASSLGQGAAGELFF. The CDR3 DNA follows: TGTGCCAGCAGTTTGGGACAGGGGGCGGCCGGGGAGCTGTTTTTT.

The chain is built from TRBV4-3 and TRBJ2-2; 8 bases map to TRBD2. V was pared by 4 bases and J by 2 bases, with 9 bases of the junction left unmatched. This CDR3 is built from 17 residues. Germline CDR1 reads LGHNA; CDR2 reads YSLEER. The DNA of the CDR3 is TGCGCCAGCAGCCGCCAAGCCAGCGGGGGTAACACCGGGGAGCTGTTTTTT. Encoded protein: CASSRQASGGNTGELFF.

This clonotype appeared many times. This chain uses TRBV4-3 with TRBJ2-2, with 11 bases aligning to TRBD2. The V gene's germline CDR1 is LGHNA and CDR2 YSLEER. V trimming: 0 bases; J trimming: 8 bases; junction bases outside the gene matches: 11. The CDR3 loop spans 18 amino acids. CDR3 sequence reads: CASSQDSASGGWQGELFF. In nucleotides, the CDR3 is TGCGCCAGCAGCCAAGATTCGGCTAGCGGGGGGTGGCAGGGGGAGCTGTTTTTT.

This rearrangement joins TRBV4-2 to TRBJ2-3, with TRBD2 matching over 9 bases. The V and J ends lost 0 bases and 4 bases, in that order; junction bases with no gene match: 2. The CDR3 loop spans 15 amino acids. CDR1 and CDR2 (germline): LGHNA, YNFKEQ. CDR3: CASSQERGGADTQYF. CDR3 nucleotides: TGTGCCAGCAGCCAAGAGCGCGGGGGGGCAGATACGCAGTATTTT.

The chain is built from TRBV7-3 and TRBJ1-6; a possible D gene is TRBD1 (5 bases). This CDR3 region has 13 residues. V was clipped by 5 bases and J by 7 bases, with 9 bases between them. CDR1 and CDR2 from the germline V gene are SGHTA and FQGTGA. CDR3 nucleotides: TGTGCCAGCAGCCTCGACAGCAATTCACCCCTCCACTTT. Its translation is CASSLDSNSPLHF.